This TCR beta chain stems from a study of T-cell reconstitution after alpha-beta-depleted transplantation in children. Notes on the study in general: At around two months after transplant, the alpha-beta T cells were reportedly derived from several hundred expanded clones that came from non-depleted graft cells. Newly produced T cells mostly accounted for T-cell counts and diversity one year post-transplant.

Germline loops: CDR1 KGHSH, CDR2 LQKENI. The J segment lost 1 base and the V segment lost 6 bases, leaving 7 bases of the junction unmatched. The CDR3 extends over 16 amino acids. This clonotype was seen a handful of times. Antigen: not known. Using unique molecular identifiers, the investigators prepared the TCRbeta library. TCRdb analysed the PCR reads with MiXCR anew, one entry per CDR3 protein. The sample has 200,000 to 250,000 distinct CDR3 sequences, about 7% seen once; the top ten hold more than 5.5%. V gene TRBV18 combines with J gene TRBJ2-2; 8 bases are a match to TRBD1. The clonotype originates from a boy aged 2 to 10 with acute lymphoblastic leukemia, due to receive a stem cell transplant. The sample consisted of PBMCs, taken before TCRalphabeta/CD19-depleted stem cell transplant. The CDR3 coding sequence is TGTGCCAGCTCCCCCCGGACAGGGATGAACACCGGGGAGCTGTTTTTT. It yields the protein CASSPRTGMNTGELFF. Combining the CDR3 with reference TRBV18 and TRBJ2-2 gives the whole variable domain NAGVMQNPRHLVRRRGQEARLRCSPMKGHSHVYWYRQLPEEGLKFMVYLQKENIIDESGMPKERFSAEFPKEGPSILRIQQVVRGDSAAYFCASSPRTGMNTGELFFGEGSRLTVL.